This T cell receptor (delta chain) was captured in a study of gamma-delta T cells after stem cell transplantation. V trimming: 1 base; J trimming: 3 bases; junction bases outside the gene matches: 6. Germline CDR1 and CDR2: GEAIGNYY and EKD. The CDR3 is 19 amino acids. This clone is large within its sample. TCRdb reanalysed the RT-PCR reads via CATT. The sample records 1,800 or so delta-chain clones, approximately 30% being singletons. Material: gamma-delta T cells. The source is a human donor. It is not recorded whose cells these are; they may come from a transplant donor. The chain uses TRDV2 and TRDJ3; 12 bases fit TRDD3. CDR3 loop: CACDTVLGDTLWDTRQMFF. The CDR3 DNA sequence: TGTGCCTGTGACACGGTACTGGGGGATACCCTCTGGGACACCCGACAGATGTTTTTC.